The clone carrying this TCR beta chain occurred many times. MiXCR, run by TCRdb on the 5' RACE reads, gives a single entry per CDR3 protein. Of roughly 750,000 distinct CDR3 sequences listed, 20% to 25% are singletons. This entry belongs to a study of identical twins. CDR3 length equals 11 residues. V gave up 3 bases and J gave up 3 bases, with 2 bases separating them. Germline V gene lookup returns CDR1 LGHNT and CDR2 FRNRAP. The data were also submitted as part of a second study, on T cells expressing NK-cell markers.

This TCR came from a woman between 18 and 29 years old in good health. The sequencing sample was made of PBMCs. The chain employs TRBV12-5 and TRBJ1-1; D remains ambiguous. CDR3 region: CASGLYTEAFF. CDR3 bases: TGTGCTAGTGGTTTATACACTGAAGCTTTCTTT.